This is a list of T cell receptor beta chains from one sample in a study of cytomegalovirus exposure and HLA in healthy donors. Produced via immunoSEQ multiplex PCR; TCRdb's table is partial and in-frame only. Of 200,000 to 250,000 clones detected, roughly 75% appear once; the ten largest clones hold 1.5% to 2%. Sequencing was done on a sample of PBMCs. The receptors shown here come from a woman in her twenties or thirties in good health and CMV-seronegative. Each CDR3 is given with its conserved first and last residue. Fields, in order: CDR3 DNA, CDR3 protein, J gene, V gene, clone size, D gene. The D gene is left open where the match is weak. Some rows mark clone size as missing; the rest say once, few, many or name a class of expanded clone.

TGTGCCAGCAGCCCATTAGCGGGGGGGTCCTACGAGCAGTACTTC	CASSPLAGGSYEQYF	TRBJ2-7	TRBV5-4	-	TRBD2
TGTGCCACCAGCAGGGAAGACAGGGGGACTAACTATGGCTACACCTTC	CATSREDRGTNYGYTF	TRBJ1-2	TRBV15	-	TRBD1
TGCGCCAGCAGCGCCGGACAGGGACTGGGCTACACCTTC	CASSAGQGLGYTF	TRBJ1-2	TRBV5-1	-	TRBD1
TGCGCCAGCAGCCACCAACGCGTCGGGGGGACTGAAGCTTTCTTT	CASSHQRVGGTEAFF	TRBJ1-1	TRBV4-1	-	-
TGTGCCAGCAAGGCAGGCGAGAACACTGAAGCTTTCTTT	CASKAGENTEAFF	TRBJ1-1	TRBV2	few	-
TGTGCCAGCAGCATGGGACTAGCGTCACGCACAGATACGCAGTATTTT	CASSMGLASRTDTQYF	TRBJ2-3	TRBV5-8	-	TRBD2
TGCAGTGCTAGAGTCGGGGAAGCTTTCTTT	CSARVGEAFF	TRBJ1-1	TRBV20-1	once	-
TGTGCCAGCACTTTAGGGACTAGCGGGGGACTTAAGGGATACAATGAGCAGTTCTTC	CASTLGTSGGLKGYNEQFF	TRBJ2-1	TRBV27	-	TRBD2
TGTTCCAGCAGCTTAGACGGGGAAACTGAAGCTTTCTTT	CSSSLDGETEAFF	TRBJ1-1	TRBV7-9	-	-
TGTGCCAGCAGCTTGGGGGCCGGCTACACCTTC	CASSLGAGYTF	TRBJ1-2	TRBV7-8	few	-
TGTGCCAGCAGTGAACAGTGGGGCGGGCCCCAGCATTTT	CASSEQWGGPQHF	TRBJ1-5	TRBV2	-	-
TGTGCCAGCAGCTTGTTGTCATCCACTGAAGCTTTCTTT	CASSLLSSTEAFF	TRBJ1-1	TRBV5-6	-	-
TGTGCCGAAGGCCGGGGGGCCAACTATGGCTACACCTTC	CAEGRGANYGYTF	TRBJ1-2	TRBV6-6	-	-
TGTGCCAGCAGTTTCCCCGGGACAGGGAATGAGCAGTTCTTC	CASSFPGTGNEQFF	TRBJ2-1	TRBV27	-	TRBD1
TGTGCCTGGAGAGGGCAGGGCTACACTGAAGCTTTCTTT	CAWRGQGYTEAFF	TRBJ1-1	TRBV30	-	-
TGTGCCAGCAGCTTATTGGGGGGGCGTGATGGCTACACCTTC	CASSLLGGRDGYTF	TRBJ1-2	TRBV11-3	-	-
TGTGCCAGCAGCTTAAGGGACAGGGGGAGTCGGGAGCAGTACTTC	CASSLRDRGSREQYF	TRBJ2-7	TRBV5-6	few	TRBD1
TGTGCCAGTAGTACGGGACTACCTAATGAGCAGTTCTTC	CASSTGLPNEQFF	TRBJ2-1	TRBV19	few	TRBD2
TGTGCCAGCAGCTTAGTGCTAGCGGGAAACAATGAGCAGTTCTTC	CASSLVLAGNNEQFF	TRBJ2-1	TRBV7-2	-	TRBD2
TGTGCCAGCAGCACCAGGGGCCCTCTCGGCAGGGCGGACGCCGGGGAGCTGTTTTTT	CASSTRGPLGRADAGELFF	TRBJ2-2	TRBV7-3	-	-
TGTGCCAGTAGTCCACAGGGGGCGAGTGAAAAACTGTTTTTT	CASSPQGASEKLFF	TRBJ1-4	TRBV19	-	TRBD1
TGTGCCTGGAGAGGCGGGGTGGTGACAGATACGCAGTATTTT	CAWRGGVVTDTQYF	TRBJ2-3	TRBV30	-	-
TGTGCCAGCAGCCAGGGGACCTCTGGAAACACCATATATTTT	CASSQGTSGNTIYF	TRBJ1-3	TRBV7-9	-	-
TGTGCCAGCAGCTCCCCCCGGGACAGGGTCAACAATGAGCAGTTCTTC	CASSSPRDRVNNEQFF	TRBJ2-1	TRBV13	-	TRBD1
TGCGCCAGCCGACAGGACATGAACACTGAAGCTTTCTTT	CASRQDMNTEAFF	TRBJ1-1	TRBV10-1	-	-
TGTGCCAGCAGCTTTGGAGCTAGCACAGATACGCAGTATTTT	CASSFGASTDTQYF	TRBJ2-3	TRBV5-4	-	-
TGCGCCAGCAGCTTTTCCTCAGGGGGCATCACAGATACGCAGTATTTT	CASSFSSGGITDTQYF	TRBJ2-3	TRBV5-1	-	TRBD1
TGTGCCAGCAGTGGGACAGGGGAGACTCATCAGCCCCAGCATTTT	CASSGTGETHQPQHF	TRBJ1-5	TRBV2	-	TRBD1
TGTGCCAGCAGTTCCCCGGGACTGCAATACGAGCAGTACTTC	CASSSPGLQYEQYF	TRBJ2-7	TRBV6-1	-	-
TGTGCCATCAGTGAGGGAGAATCCACTGAAGCTTTCTTT	CAISEGESTEAFF	TRBJ1-1	TRBV10-3	few	-
TGTGCCAGCAGCCAAGAGGGAGCTGGGTCTGAAGCTTTCTTT	CASSQEGAGSEAFF	TRBJ1-1	TRBV4-2	-	-